This TCR beta chain was profiled in a study of blood T cell repertoires in COVID-19. Study in general: There were acute and convalescent COVID-19 samples, and they came from the United States, Italy and Spain. In each case, the material was cDNA or gDNA derived from T cells, B-cell-depleted T cells, or PBMCs.

Profiling relied on immunoSEQ multiplex PCR, and the TCRdb table lists in-frame clones only, not all of them. The table records around 300,000 clones, about 93% of them present only once. The length of the CDR3 is 15 residues. Germline CDR1 LGHDT, CDR2 YNNKEL (reference sequence). The junction had 13 bases not matched to a gene; V was cut back by 5 bases and J by 7 bases. Everyone who took part was roughly 18 to 89 years old, and they came from about two dozen US areas. This clonotype originated in a young woman who had recovered from COVID-19. This chain connects TRBV3-1 (or the pseudogene TRBV3-2) to TRBJ1-2; TRBD1 aligns across 7 bases. Sequenced input: PBMCs or T cells enriched from blood (not recorded which). As DNA, the CDR3 is TGTGCCAGCAGCTCTAATGACAGGGCCTTTGGTGGCTACACCTTC. Protein sequence: CASSSNDRAFGGYTF.